Presented here are 8 T cell receptor beta chains from one specimen sequenced in a study of identical twins. TCRdb recomputed calls from the 5' RACE reads with MiXCR, one row per CDR3 protein. The sample holds about 550,000 distinct CDR3 sequences, approximately 20% seen once. The data were also submitted as part of a second study, on yellow fever vaccine responses in identical twins.

The sample consisted of CD4+ T cells sorted from blood. These receptors came from a young woman in good health.

This clonotype was recorded only once. The rearrangement joins TRBV4-1 to TRBJ2-5; TRBD2 aligns across 11 bases. V shed 1 base, J shed 2 bases, and the junction held 9 bases outside the gene matches. This CDR3 is 18 amino acids long. Germline V gene data show CDR1 as MGHRA and CDR2 as YSYEKL. The CDR3 bases are TGCGCCAGCAGCCAAGTTTCGGTGTCTAGCGGGGGGCAAGAGACCCAGTACTTC. The encoded protein is CASSQVSVSSGGQETQYF.

This chain uses TRBV18 with TRBJ2-1, with D perhaps matching TRBD2 (6 bases). Germline V gene data show CDR1 as KGHSH and CDR2 as LQKENI. CDR3 length: 13 amino acids. V lost 3 bases and J 5 bases, leaving 8 bases between the germline ends. Here the CDR3 reads CASSPTRDNEQFF. DNA for the CDR3: TGTGCCAGCTCACCGACTAGGGACAATGAGCAGTTCTTC.

This chain links TRBV10-3 with TRBJ2-7; TRBD2 matches 7 bases. Germline loops: CDR1 ENHRY, CDR2 SYGVKD. The CDR3 contains 13 residues. V lost 4 bases and J lost 3; bases outside the gene matches: 3. Written as DNA, the CDR3 is TGTGCCATCAGTGCCGGGAGGAACTACGAGCAGTACTTC. Translated: CAISAGRNYEQYF.

This clonotype was counted only a few times. This chain uses TRBV5-1 with TRBJ2-2, with 7 bases fitting TRBD2. This CDR3 has 16 residues. The germline V gene encodes CDR1 SGHRS and CDR2 YFSETQ. V lost 4 bases and J lost 2; bases outside the gene matches: 8. The CDR3 here is CASSTGGRRNTGELFF. In nucleotides, the CDR3 is TGCGCCAGCAGCACGGGGGGACGGCGAAACACCGGGGAGCTGTTTTTT.

In its sample, this clonotype was seen a few times. The genes are TRBV5-1 and TRBJ2-2, with D possibly matching TRBD1 (6 bases). CDR3 length: 15 amino acids. CDR1 and CDR2 from the germline V gene are SGHRS and YFSETQ. The V end was cut by 3 bases, the J end by 6 bases, with 15 bases between. DNA for the CDR3: TGCGCCAGCAGCTGGGACACCTCAAACCCCGGGGAGCTGTTTTTT. Translating it yields CASSWDTSNPGELFF.

The sample holds a few counts of this clonotype. The chain recombines TRBV12-3 or TRBV12-4 with TRBJ1-5; a possible D gene is TRBD1 (5 bases). This CDR3 contains 16 residues. Trimming took 2 bases from V and 1 from J, leaving 12 bases between them. The CDR3 reads CASSLRGRGSNQPQHF. CDR3 coding DNA: TGTGCCAGCAGTTTAAGGGGCCGGGGGAGCAATCAGCCCCAGCATTTT.

This clonotype was seen repeatedly, ten times or more. This sequence joins TRBV20-1 and TRBJ1-1; TRBD1 is a possible D gene (6 bases). Germline V CDR1 and CDR2: DFQATT, SNEGSKA (reference sequence). This CDR3 region has 15 residues. Trimming stripped 0 bases from V and 0 bases from J, with 11 bases between. The CDR3 protein is CSARDSTGLNTEAFF. Here the CDR3 DNA reads TGCAGTGCTAGAGATAGTACAGGGCTGAACACTGAAGCTTTCTTT.

J is TRBJ2-7 and V is TRBV18, with D uncertain. The germline V gene encodes CDR1 KGHSH and CDR2 LQKENI. The CDR3 covers 13 residues. V lost 8 bases to trimming and J lost 0 bases, with 11 bases between them. The DNA of the CDR3 is TGTGCCAGCAAGGACGGTCTCTCCTACGAGCAGTACTTC. Translation gives CASKDGLSYEQYF.